This T cell receptor (beta chain) was sequenced during a study of blood T cells in healthy people across ages. This clonotype was detected a few times. What it recognizes is unknown. CDR1 DFQATT and CDR2 SNEGSKA come from the germline V gene (reference sequence). This CDR3 comprises 16 residues. The V and J ends lost 1 base and 4 bases, in that order; junction bases with no gene match: 10. The study, taken as a whole, reports: PBMCs left unsorted prevented a conclusive naive versus antigen-experienced comparison.

Alongside a J-beta primer mix, a sample-barcoded 5' primer served in a second PCR lasting about 6 to 11 cycles. One entry per CDR3 protein, called by TCRdb with MiXCR from the 5' RACE reads. The table includes more than 800,000 distinct CDR3 sequences, under 55% detected once. This chain uses TRBV20-1 with TRBJ2-3; the match to TRBD2 covers 8 bases. Specimen: blood. The clonotype comes from a woman aged 55-75 years in good health. Here the CDR3 reads CSARGRLLAAADTQYF. The CDR3 nucleotides read TGCAGTGCTAGAGGTAGATTACTAGCGGCGGCAGATACGCAGTATTTT.